Shown below are 17 T cell receptor beta chains from a single sample sequenced in a study of blood T cell repertoires in COVID-19. Repertoires were generated with immunoSEQ multiplex PCR, while TCRdb's copy carries only in-frame clones and drops some. This table has nearly 60,000 clones, 85% to 90% appearing once. The specimen was peripheral blood. These receptors were taken from a middle-aged man with active COVID-19.

This rearrangement joins TRBV4-1 to TRBJ1-6; D is undetermined. The CDR3 has 15 amino acids. CDR1 MGHRA and CDR2 YSYEKL come from the germline V gene. V was pared by 1 base and J by 8 bases, with 12 bases between. CDR3 nucleotides: TGCGCCAGCAGCCAAGGCCGCTTTGGAGATTCACCCCTCCACTTT. Translating gives CASSQGRFGDSPLHF.

The V and J genes are TRBV5-1 and TRBJ2-5, with 9 bases that match TRBD1. The CDR3 has 13 amino acids. Germline V CDR1 and CDR2: SGHRS, YFSETQ. V lost 4 bases and J lost 4; bases outside the gene matches: 2. In DNA form, the CDR3 reads TGCGCCAGCAGCGGGACAGGGACAGAGACCCAGTACTTC. Protein: CASSGTGTETQYF. The variable domain in full, with the rest retrieved from reference TRBV5-1 and TRBJ2-5, is KAGVTQTPRYLIKTRGQQVTLSCSPISGHRSVSWYQQTPGQGLQFLFEYFSETQRNKGNFPGRFSGRQFSNSRSEMNVSTLELGDSALYLCASSGTGTETQYFGPGTRLLVL.

This chain connects TRBV5-1 to TRBJ1-6, with D possibly TRBD1 on 6 matching bases. V shed 6 bases and J shed 2 bases, with 12 bases lying between them. CDR3 length: 15 amino acids. Germline CDR1 SGHRS, CDR2 YFSETQ. The CDR3 reads CASTFGTPYNSPLHF. CDR3 bases: TGCGCCAGCACTTTCGGGACACCCTATAATTCACCCCTCCACTTT.

There are a few counts of this clone. The V gene is TRBV9, the J gene TRBJ2-7; D possibly corresponds to TRBD2 (6 bases). This CDR3 contains 16 residues. Germline V gene data show CDR1 as SGDLS and CDR2 as YYNGEE. The V gene lost 0 bases and the J gene lost 2 bases, with 15 bases spanning the gap. Written as DNA, the CDR3 is TGTGCCAGCAGCGTAGGGGCGGTAGCGGTGACCTACGAGCAGTACTTC. This gives the protein CASSVGAVAVTYEQYF.

This clone was recorded a few times. This sequence joins TRBV6-1 and TRBJ2-3, with 7 bases that match TRBD2. CDR1 is MNHNS and CDR2 is SASEGT in the germline V gene. This CDR3 spans 15 amino acids. V lost 3 bases to trimming and J lost 5 bases; unmatched junction nucleotides: 8. CDR3 DNA: TGTGCCAGCAGTGATTTCGCGGGAGCTGGAGATACGCAGTATTTT. As protein: CASSDFAGAGDTQYF.

The V call is TRBV11-2, the J call TRBJ2-5; TRBD1 is a possible D gene (6 bases). The CDR3 has 13 residues. The V end was cut by 5 bases, the J end by 8 bases, with 15 bases between. Germline loops: CDR1 SGHAT, CDR2 FQNNGV. CDR3: CASSLRDITTQYF. CDR3 bases: TGTGCCAGCAGCCTCCGGGACATAACTACCCAGTACTTC.

The chain is built from TRBV9 and TRBJ1-1, with a possible D match to TRBD1 (6 bases). The CDR3 spans 15 residues. Trimming removed 3 bases at V and 0 bases at J, with 12 bases between. CDR1 is SGDLS and CDR2 is YYNGEE in the germline V gene. The CDR3 region is CASSAQGGVNTEAFF. CDR3 nucleotide sequence: TGTGCCAGCAGCGCACAGGGTGGGGTGAACACTGAAGCTTTCTTT.

The table lists this clone with a count of one. The chain has TRBV7-9 and TRBJ2-7, with 7 bases lining up with TRBD1. V was clipped by 5 bases and J by 2 bases; unmatched bases: 9. Germline V gene sequence: CDR1 SEHNR, CDR2 FQNEAQ (reference sequence). The CDR3 sequence is 15 residues long. The CDR3 DNA reads as TGTGCCAGCAGCGCAACCGGGACAGTGACCTACGAGCAGTACTTC. This codes for CASSATGTVTYEQYF.

V usage is TRBV7-8 and J usage is TRBJ2-4, with 8 bases lining up with TRBD2. The CDR3 is made up of 13 amino acids. With 4 bases clipped from V and 8 bases from J, the junction kept 4 bases outside the gene matches. CDR1 SGHVS and CDR2 FQNEAQ come from the germline V gene. CDR3 residues: CASSYSGMDIQYF. CDR3 nucleotides: TGTGCCAGCAGCTATAGCGGGATGGACATTCAGTACTTC.

The CDR3 nucleotides are TGCGCCAGCAGCCAAGCTCCCGGGACTAGCTATGAGCAGTTCTTC. The encoded protein is CASSQAPGTSYEQFF. The rearrangement joins TRBV4-1 to TRBJ2-1, with TRBD2 identical over 9 bases. Germline CDR1 MGHRA, CDR2 YSYEKL. The V segment lost 1 base and the J segment 8 bases; nucleotides outside the gene matches: 6. The CDR3 extends over 15 amino acids.

V is TRBV18 and J is TRBJ2-7; TRBD2 aligns across 9 bases. The V and J ends lost 3 bases and 0 bases, in that order; junction bases with no gene match: 6. The CDR3 covers 16 residues. Germline lookup yields CDR1 KGHSH and CDR2 LQKENI. The DNA for the CDR3 is TGTGCCAGCTCACCCTCTAGCGGGAACCCCTCCTACGAGCAGTACTTC. Translating it yields CASSPSSGNPSYEQYF.

This chain joins TRBV28 and TRBJ1-2; TRBD1 might be the D (6 bases). This CDR3 spans 15 amino acids. The V gene's germline CDR1 is MDHEN and CDR2 SYDVKM. Trimming took 2 bases from V and 6 from J, leaving 16 bases between them. The CDR3 DNA sequence: TGTGCCAGCAGTTTAGGGGGCAGTCTACATGATGGCTACACCTTC. Amino acids: CASSLGGSLHDGYTF.

V and J are TRBV5-1 and TRBJ2-1, with TRBD2 identical over 8 bases. Per germline, CDR1 SGHRS and CDR2 YFSETQ. V lost 3 bases to trimming and J lost 2 bases; unmatched junction nucleotides: 1. There are 14 residues in the CDR3. CDR3 bases: TGCGCCAGCAGCTCGGGACTAGCCTACAATGAGCAGTTCTTC. It specifies CASSSGLAYNEQFF.

The chain combines TRBV27 with TRBJ1-1; unclear D gene. This CDR3 contains 13 residues. Germline lookup yields CDR1 MNHEY and CDR2 SMNVEV (reference sequence). The V and J ends lost 4 bases and 1 base respectively, with 7 bases between them. CDR3 nucleotides: TGTGCCAGCAGTTATGGCGGGAACACTGAAGCTTTCTTT. Translated, it gives CASSYGGNTEAFF.

The chain recombines TRBV30 with TRBJ2-7; D is possibly TRBD2 (5 bases). The CDR3 loop spans 13 amino acids. CDR1 and CDR2 from the germline V gene are GTSNPN and SVGIG (reference sequence). Trimming took 4 bases from V and 3 from J, leaving 13 bases between them. The CDR3 is CAWTHPGIYEQYF. CDR3 bases: TGTGCCTGGACTCACCCGGGGATCTACGAGCAGTACTTC.

V gene TRBV25-1 combines with J gene TRBJ2-5; perhaps TRBD1 as D (6 bases). Trimming left V 0 bases short and J 1 base short, with 18 bases between. The CDR3 totals 18 residues. CDR1 MGHDK and CDR2 SYGVNS come from the germline V gene. The CDR3 region is CASSEYAGGGRRQETQYF. The CDR3 coding sequence is TGTGCCAGCAGTGAATATGCTGGTGGGGGCAGACGCCAAGAGACCCAGTACTTC.

The sample holds a few counts of this clone. This chain uses TRBV28 with TRBJ2-7, with 8 bases lining up with TRBD1. Germline V gene data show CDR1 as MDHEN and CDR2 as SYDVKM. V was pared by 6 bases and J by 5 bases, with 9 bases of the junction left unmatched. This CDR3 region has 14 residues. The CDR3 coding sequence is TGTGCCAGCAGCCTTCGGACAGGGAGGAACGAGCAGTACTTC. This translates into CASSLRTGRNEQYF.